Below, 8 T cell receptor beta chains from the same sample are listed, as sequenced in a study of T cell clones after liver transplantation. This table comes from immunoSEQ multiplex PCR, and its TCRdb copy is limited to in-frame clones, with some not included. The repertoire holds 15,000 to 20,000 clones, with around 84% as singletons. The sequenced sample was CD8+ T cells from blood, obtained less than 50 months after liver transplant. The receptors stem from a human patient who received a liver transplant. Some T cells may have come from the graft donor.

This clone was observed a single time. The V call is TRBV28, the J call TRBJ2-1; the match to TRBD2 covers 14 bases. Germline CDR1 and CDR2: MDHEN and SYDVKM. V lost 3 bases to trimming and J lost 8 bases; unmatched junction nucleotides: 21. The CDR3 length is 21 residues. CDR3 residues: CASSFLSPRAGTSGSRDEQFF. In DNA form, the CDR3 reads TGTGCCAGCAGTTTCCTATCTCCCCGCGCCGGGACTAGCGGGAGCAGGGATGAGCAGTTCTTC.

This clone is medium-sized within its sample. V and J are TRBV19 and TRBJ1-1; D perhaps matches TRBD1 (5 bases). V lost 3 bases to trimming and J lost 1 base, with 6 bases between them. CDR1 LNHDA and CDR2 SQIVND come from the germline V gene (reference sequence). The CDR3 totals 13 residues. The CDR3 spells CASSITGNTEAFF. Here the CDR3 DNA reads TGTGCCAGTAGTATCACAGGGAACACTGAAGCTTTCTTT.

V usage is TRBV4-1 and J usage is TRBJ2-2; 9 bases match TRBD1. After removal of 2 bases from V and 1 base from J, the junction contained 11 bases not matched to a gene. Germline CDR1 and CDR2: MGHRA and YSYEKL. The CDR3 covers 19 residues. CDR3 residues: CASSQNGGQGGKNTGELFF. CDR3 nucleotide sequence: TGCGCCAGCAGCCAAAACGGGGGACAGGGAGGGAAGAACACCGGGGAGCTGTTTTTT.

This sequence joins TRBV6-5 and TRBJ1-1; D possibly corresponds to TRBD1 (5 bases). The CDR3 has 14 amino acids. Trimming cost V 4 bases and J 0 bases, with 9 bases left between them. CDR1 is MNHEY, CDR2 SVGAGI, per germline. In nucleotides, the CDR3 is TGTGCCAGCAGTTCCGGGGGTTTGAACACTGAAGCTTTCTTT. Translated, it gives CASSSGGLNTEAFF.

The CDR3 nucleotides are TGTGCCAGCAGTCCCCAGGGGGCGCCGGGCGAGCAGTACTTC. It specifies CASSPQGAPGEQYF. This chain joins TRBV7-9 and TRBJ2-7, with 8 bases that match TRBD1. The germline V gene has CDR1 SEHNR and CDR2 FQNEAQ (reference sequence). The trim removed 6 bases at V and 6 bases at J, leaving 10 bases unmatched. This CDR3 comprises 14 residues.

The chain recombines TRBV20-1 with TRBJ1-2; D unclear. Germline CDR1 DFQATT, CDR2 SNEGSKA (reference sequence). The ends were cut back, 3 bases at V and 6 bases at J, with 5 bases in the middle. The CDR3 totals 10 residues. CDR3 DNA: TGCAGTGCTAGGCTAAATGGCTACACCTTC. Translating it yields CSARLNGYTF.

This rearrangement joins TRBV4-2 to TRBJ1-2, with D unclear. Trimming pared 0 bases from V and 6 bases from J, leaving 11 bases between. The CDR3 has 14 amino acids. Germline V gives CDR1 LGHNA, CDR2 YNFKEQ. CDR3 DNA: TGTGCCAGCAGCCAAGATCCCAGTTTGGATGGCTACACCTTC. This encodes CASSQDPSLDGYTF.

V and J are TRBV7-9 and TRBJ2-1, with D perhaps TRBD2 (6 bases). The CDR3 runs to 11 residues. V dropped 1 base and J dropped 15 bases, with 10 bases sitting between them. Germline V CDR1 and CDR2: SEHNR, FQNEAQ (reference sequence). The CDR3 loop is CASSLGEDRFF. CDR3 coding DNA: TGTGCCAGCAGCTTAGGGGAGGACCGGTTCTTC.